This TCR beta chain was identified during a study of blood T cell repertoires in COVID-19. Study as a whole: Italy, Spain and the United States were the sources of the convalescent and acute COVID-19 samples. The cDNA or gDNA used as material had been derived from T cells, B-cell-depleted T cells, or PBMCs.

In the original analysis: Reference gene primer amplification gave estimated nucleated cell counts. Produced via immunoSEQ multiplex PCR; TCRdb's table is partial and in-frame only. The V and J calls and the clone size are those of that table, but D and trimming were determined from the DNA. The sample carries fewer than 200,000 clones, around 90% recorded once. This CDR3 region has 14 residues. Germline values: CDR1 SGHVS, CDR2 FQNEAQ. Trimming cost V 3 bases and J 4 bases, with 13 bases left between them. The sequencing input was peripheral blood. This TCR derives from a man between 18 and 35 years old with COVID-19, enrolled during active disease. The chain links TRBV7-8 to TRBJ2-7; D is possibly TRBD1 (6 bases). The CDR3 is CASSLGETGYEQYF. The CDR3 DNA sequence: TGTGCCAGCAGCTTGGGTGAGACAGGTTACGAGCAGTACTTC.